This T cell receptor (beta chain) was recorded in a study of tumor and adjacent non-tumor tissue in lung cancer. RNA was extracted from bulk tissue without any cell sorting. General study points: TCR diversity was significantly greater in tumor than normal lung tissue. Tumor repertoires had a smaller top 100 clone share than normal lung.

Three rounds of nested PCR, following a modified ARM-PCR protocol, produced the TCRbeta library. MiXCR was run by TCRdb on the multiplex PCR reads, yielding one entry per CDR3 protein. The profile covers about 110,000 distinct CDR3 sequences, with 60% to 80% appearing a single time and about 40% taken by the ten largest. Germline CDR1 reads MNHEY; CDR2 reads SVGEGT. This CDR3 is built from 17 residues. Concerning this clonotype itself: Its matching antigen is unknown. The germline gene is not matched at one end of the junction; a read error may be the cause.

The sequence was obtained from a woman aged 55-69 years with non-small cell lung cancer. The sample taken for sequencing was lung tumor tissue. The chain joins TRBV6-2 or TRBV6-3 to TRBJ2-2, with TRBD2 as a possible D gene (5 bases). This CDR3 reads CASSYTQQRANTGDLSF. CDR3 nucleotide sequence: TGTGCCAGCAGTTACACCCAACAGAGGGCCAACACCGGGGATCTGTCGTTT.